A single sample gave rise to the 14 T cell receptor beta chains below, sequenced in a study of T cell responses to AZD1222 COVID-19 vaccine. Sequencing was performed with immunoSEQ multiplex PCR; in TCRdb, only in-frame clones are kept and a portion is missing. The table lists over 100,000 clones, approximately 90% of them singletons, with 5% in the top ten. Sequenced material: peripheral blood, taken on day 0 of AZD1222 vaccination. These receptors all come from an adult in good health.

Comments on this clone: The same CDR3 can be traced to other DNA sequences in this sample. This sequence joins TRBV12-3 or TRBV12-4 and TRBJ1-6, with D uncertain. Trimming pared 6 bases from V and 0 bases from J, leaving 3 bases between. The CDR3 is 13 amino acids. CDR3 nucleotides: TGTGCCAGCAGGGGCTCCTATAATTCACCCCTCCACTTT. Translation gives CASRGSYNSPLHF.

This clone was picked up a small number of times. CDR3 in amino acids: CASGQRGDTQYF. For the CDR3, the DNA is TGTGCTTCCGGACAGCGGGGAGATACGCAGTATTTT. The V call is TRBV27, the J call TRBJ2-3; D possibly corresponds to TRBD2 (7 bases). Germline V CDR1 and CDR2: MNHEY, SMNVEV (reference sequence). The CDR3 has 12 residues.

The chain couples TRBV10-3 to TRBJ2-7; TRBD1 agrees at 9 bases. Germline loops: CDR1 ENHRY, CDR2 SYGVKD. The CDR3 runs to 14 residues. With V trimmed by 4 bases and J by 4 bases, 5 bases remained unmatched. CDR3: CAISGDRAKYEQYF. For the CDR3, the DNA is TGTGCCATCAGTGGGGACAGGGCAAAGTACGAGCAGTACTTC.

The rearrangement joins TRBV29-1 to TRBJ2-7, with D possibly matching TRBD1 (5 bases). Germline CDR1 is SQVTM and CDR2 is ANQGSEA. This CDR3 comprises 11 residues. V lost 7 bases and J lost 2, with 9 bases in between. This CDR3 reads CSAGRAYEQYF. The CDR3 region has the DNA TGCAGCGCCGGCAGGGCCTACGAGCAGTACTTC.

In DNA form, the CDR3 reads TGTGCCATCGGGCCGGGACTTAAAAGCTCCTACGAGCAGTACTTC. Translation gives CAIGPGLKSSYEQYF. This chain uses TRBV10-3 with TRBJ2-7, with TRBD2 as a possible D gene (6 bases). V shed 8 bases and J shed 0 bases, with 17 bases lying between them. The length of the CDR3 is 15 residues. Germline lookup yields CDR1 ENHRY and CDR2 SYGVKD.

The chain uses TRBV6-5 and TRBJ1-1, with D hard to call. This CDR3 is 14 amino acids long. Germline V gene data show CDR1 as MNHEY and CDR2 as SVGAGI. The V end lost 6 bases, the J end lost 1 base, and 12 bases lay between the germline ends. This chain's CDR3 is CASSSGRRNTEAFF. For the CDR3, the DNA is TGTGCCAGCAGCTCCGGCCGACGGAACACTGAAGCTTTCTTT.

The chain recombines TRBV5-1 with TRBJ1-2; the D gene is possibly TRBD1 (6 bases). Germline V gene data show CDR1 as SGHRS and CDR2 as YFSETQ. This CDR3 is 17 amino acids long. Trimming removed 4 bases from V and 0 bases from J, with 19 bases in between. The CDR3 region is CASSPIPGQQSNYGYTF. In nucleotides, the CDR3 is TGCGCCAGCAGCCCCATCCCCGGACAGCAGTCTAACTATGGCTACACCTTC.

The chain links TRBV15 to TRBJ2-1; 13 nucleotides agree with TRBD2. The V gene's germline CDR1 is LNHNV and CDR2 YYDKDF (reference sequence). V gave up 1 base and J gave up 0 bases; unmatched junction bases: 6. There are 19 residues in the CDR3. The CDR3 region is CATSRGRTSGRRSYNEQFF. The CDR3 DNA reads TGTGCCACCAGCAGAGGCCGGACTAGCGGGAGACGCTCCTACAATGAGCAGTTCTTC.

V is TRBV2 and J is TRBJ2-7; TRBD2 agrees at 13 bases. J gave up 6 bases and V 4 bases, and 9 bases lay outside the gene matches. The germline V gene has CDR1 SNHLY and CDR2 FYNNEI. This CDR3 is 16 amino acids long. The CDR3 coding sequence is TGTGCCAGCAGTGGGAGGGGGACTAGCGGGGCCTCCGAGCAGTACTTC. It codes for CASSGRGTSGASEQYF. Variable domain in full (rest from reference TRBV2 and TRBJ2-7): EPEVTQTPSHQVTQMGQEVILRCVPISNHLYFYWYRQILGQKVEFLVSFYNNEISEKSEIFDDQFSVERPDGSNFTLKIRSTKLEDSAMYFCASSGRGTSGASEQYFGPGTRLTVT.

The V and J genes are TRBV7-9 and TRBJ2-1, with 8 nucleotides matching TRBD2. The V gene's germline CDR1 is SEHNR and CDR2 FQNEAQ (reference sequence). The length of the CDR3 is 15 residues. V lost 0 bases, J lost 5 bases, and 3 bases stayed unmatched. The CDR3 bases are TGTGCCAGCAGCTTAGCGGTAGCGGGGAACAATGAGCAGTTCTTC. Translation gives CASSLAVAGNNEQFF. The complete variable domain, with remaining parts taken from reference TRBV7-9 and TRBJ2-1, reads DTGVSQNPRHKITKRGQNVTFRCDPISEHNRLYWYRQTLGQGPEFLTYFQNEAQLEKSRLLSDRFSAERPKGSFSTLEIQRTEQGDSAMYLCASSLAVAGNNEQFFGPGTRLTVL.

A few counts support this clone. The J gene is TRBJ1-5, the V gene TRBV6-5, with D hard to call. V dropped 6 bases and J dropped 7 bases, with 19 bases sitting between them. The CDR3 covers 15 residues. CDR1 is MNHEY and CDR2 is SVGAGI in the germline V gene. The CDR3 reads CASSPLLGLRQPQHF. CDR3 nucleotides: TGTGCCAGCAGCCCCCTTTTGGGTCTTCGGCAGCCCCAGCATTTT.

V usage is TRBV7-6 and J usage is TRBJ2-2; perhaps TRBD1 as D (5 bases). Trimming stripped 5 bases from V and 1 base from J, with 8 bases between. The CDR3 sequence is 14 residues long. The germline V gene encodes CDR1 SGHVS and CDR2 FNYEAQ. The CDR3 loop is CASSKTENTGELFF. CDR3 sequence (DNA): TGTGCCAGCAGCAAGACAGAGAACACCGGGGAGCTGTTTTTT.

This clone was detected only a few times. V and J are TRBV9 and TRBJ2-2; 11 bases are shared with TRBD2. Looked up from germline, CDR1 is SGDLS and CDR2 is YYNGEE. Trimming cost V 2 bases and J 1 base; bases outside gene matches: 4. The CDR3 spans 17 residues. For the CDR3, the DNA is TGTGCCAGCAGCGTTGCCGGGACTAGCGGGAACACCGGGGAGCTGTTTTTT. The encoded protein is CASSVAGTSGNTGELFF.

The gene calls are TRBV5-4 and TRBJ1-1; 8 nucleotides match TRBD1. The CDR3 loop spans 14 amino acids. CDR1 and CDR2 (germline): SGHNT, YYREEE (reference sequence). V shed 4 bases, J shed 1 base, and the junction held 3 bases outside the gene matches. This chain's CDR3 is CASSTDRANTEAFF. CDR3 in DNA: TGTGCCAGCAGCACGGACAGGGCGAACACTGAAGCTTTCTTT.